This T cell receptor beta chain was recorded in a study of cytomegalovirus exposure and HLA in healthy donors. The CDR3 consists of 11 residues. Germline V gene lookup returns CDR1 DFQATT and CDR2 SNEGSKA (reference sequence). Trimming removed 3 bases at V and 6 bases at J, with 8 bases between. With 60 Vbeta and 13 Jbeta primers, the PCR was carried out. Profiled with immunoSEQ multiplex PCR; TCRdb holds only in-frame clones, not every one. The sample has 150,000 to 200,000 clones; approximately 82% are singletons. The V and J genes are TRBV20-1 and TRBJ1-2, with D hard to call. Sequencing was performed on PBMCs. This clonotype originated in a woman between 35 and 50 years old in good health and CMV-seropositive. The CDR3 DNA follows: TGCAGTGCTAGGGGAGGGAATGGCTACACCTTC. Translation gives CSARGGNGYTF.